The 32 T cell receptor beta chains listed next were all sequenced from one sample in a study of identical twins. Via MiXCR, TCRdb re-called the 5' RACE reads, giving one row per CDR3 protein. The table lists about 250,000 distinct CDR3 sequences, 6% to 8% of them singletons. The data also belong to a second study, concerning yellow fever vaccine responses in identical twins.

Source material: CD8+ T cells sorted from blood. The receptors shown here come from a young woman in good health.

The chain employs TRBV2 and TRBJ2-5; D call uncertain. The germline gives CDR1 SNHLY, CDR2 FYNNEI. The V gene lost 4 bases and the J gene lost 0 bases, with 9 bases spanning the gap. This CDR3 has 14 residues. CDR3 nucleotide sequence: TGTGCCAGCAGTGTTATTGGGAACCAAGAGACCCAGTACTTC. Encoded protein: CASSVIGNQETQYF.

Many counts were recorded for this clonotype. The chain carries TRBV27 and TRBJ1-1; 8 bases are shared with TRBD1. There are 14 residues in the CDR3. Germline values: CDR1 MNHEY, CDR2 SMNVEV (reference sequence). The V gene end was trimmed by 6 bases and the J gene end by 4 bases; junction bases not matched to a gene: 7. CDR3 bases: TGTGCCAGCAGCCTATACAGGGGGGCCACTGAAGCTTTCTTT. Encoded protein: CASSLYRGATEAFF.

The sample holds a few counts of this clonotype. This chain links TRBV19 with TRBJ2-1; 8 nucleotides match TRBD1. CDR1 is LNHDA, CDR2 SQIVND, per germline (reference sequence). V dropped 5 bases and J dropped 7; count of bases not matched to a gene: 7. The CDR3 is 14 amino acids. Here the CDR3 DNA reads TGTGCCAGTAGTTGGACAGGGAACCCTAATGAGCAGTTCTTC. Amino acid sequence: CASSWTGNPNEQFF.

In its sample, this clonotype was seen many times. This chain connects TRBV12-3 or TRBV12-4 to TRBJ1-1; a weak D match, TRBD1 (5 bases). The ends were cut back, 6 bases at V and 1 base at J, with 12 bases in the middle. CDR3 length: 14 amino acids. The CDR3 loop is CASSQQAGNTEAFF. CDR3 nucleotide sequence: TGTGCCAGCAGCCAACAGGCGGGGAACACTGAAGCTTTCTTT.

This clonotype was counted between two and nine times. V is TRBV11-2 and J is TRBJ1-1; D remains ambiguous. V was cut by 1 base and J by 0 bases, with 9 bases left in between. This CDR3 has 15 residues. In germline, CDR1 is SGHAT, CDR2 FQNNGV. DNA for the CDR3: TGTGCCAGCAGCTTAGCCCAGGCATTGAACACTGAAGCTTTCTTT. It encodes CASSLAQALNTEAFF.

This clonotype occurred a few times. The chain couples TRBV4-1 to TRBJ2-1, with 9 bases aligning to TRBD2. This CDR3 has 15 amino acids. V was pared by 3 bases and J by 7 bases, with 7 bases of the junction left unmatched. Germline V gene sequence: CDR1 MGHRA, CDR2 YSYEKL. Here the CDR3 DNA reads TGCGCCAGCAGCCAGTATAGCGGGAGCGGAAATGAGCAGTTCTTC. Protein sequence: CASSQYSGSGNEQFF.

About this clonotype: This could be a read error, since a much larger clone is one nucleotide away. The V call is TRBV7-8, the J call TRBJ2-5; D is perhaps TRBD1 (6 bases). From germline, CDR1 is SGHVS and CDR2 FQNEAQ. The length of the CDR3 is 13 residues. CDR3 residues: CASSLDKDYRELF. As DNA, the CDR3 is TGTGCCAGCAGCTTAGACAAAGACTACAGGGAACTCTTC.

This chain links TRBV20-1 with TRBJ2-1; 8 bases match TRBD2. The CDR3 has 20 residues. The J segment lost 3 bases and the V segment lost 1 base, leaving 20 bases of the junction unmatched. Germline V gene sequence: CDR1 DFQATT, CDR2 SNEGSKA (reference sequence). CDR3 loop: CSARAPRLEFALAGYNEQFF. CDR3 nucleotides: TGCAGTGCTAGAGCCCCCCGGTTGGAGTTCGCCCTAGCGGGCTACAATGAGCAGTTCTTC.

V gene TRBV10-2 combines with J gene TRBJ2-1; 7 positions agree with TRBD2. CDR1 WSHSY and CDR2 SAAADI come from the germline V gene. The ends lost 0 bases at V and 2 bases at J; junction bases unmatched: 10. This CDR3 has 18 residues. The CDR3 sequence: CASSESWQWRGTYNEQFF. CDR3 DNA sequence: TGCGCCAGCAGTGAGTCTTGGCAATGGCGGGGGACCTACAATGAGCAGTTCTTC.

This chain uses TRBV20-1 with TRBJ2-7; D remains ambiguous. The germline V and J ends were trimmed by 3 bases and 3 bases, with 9 bases remaining between them. CDR1 and CDR2 from the germline V gene are DFQATT and SNEGSKA (reference sequence). The CDR3 extends over 12 amino acids. CDR3 bases: TGCAGTGCTAGGGCACTCGACTACGAGCAGTACTTC. Its protein is CSARALDYEQYF.

The chain couples TRBV5-6 to TRBJ2-3; D gene ambiguous. There are 12 residues in the CDR3. V lost 3 bases, J lost 11 bases, and 13 bases lay in between. The germline V gene has CDR1 SGHDT and CDR2 YYEEEE. The CDR3 sequence: CASSSGLWGQYF. As DNA, the CDR3 is TGTGCCAGCAGCTCCGGGCTCTGGGGGCAGTATTTT. Filled out from reference TRBV5-6 and TRBJ2-3, the complete variable domain reads DAGVTQSPTHLIKTRGQQVTLRCSPKSGHDTVSWYQQALGQGPQFIFQYYEEEERQRGNFPDRFSGHQFPNYSSELNVNALLLGDSALYLCASSSGLWGQYFGPGTRLTVL.

V and J are TRBV4-2 and TRBJ2-7; no clear D gene. Germline values: CDR1 LGHNA, CDR2 YNFKEQ. This CDR3 is built from 14 residues. Trimming removed 0 bases at V and 2 bases at J, with 8 bases between. The CDR3 DNA sequence: TGTGCCAGCAGCCAAGAATCGGACGCCTACGAGCAGTACTTC. This encodes CASSQESDAYEQYF.

This clonotype was seen more than once but under ten times. V and J are TRBV28 and TRBJ2-1; 7 nucleotides match TRBD2. CDR3 size: 15 residues. The ends lost 3 bases at V and 4 bases at J; junction bases unmatched: 6. CDR1 MDHEN and CDR2 SYDVKM come from the germline V gene. CDR3 in DNA: TGTGCCAGCAGTTTGTCCGGGGGAGGGTACAATGAGCAGTTCTTC. Protein: CASSLSGGGYNEQFF.

The chain recombines TRBV20-1 with TRBJ2-1; maybe TRBD2 (6 bases). CDR1 DFQATT and CDR2 SNEGSKA come from the germline V gene (reference sequence). The V end was cut by 6 bases, the J end by 2 bases, with 11 bases between. The CDR3 covers 13 residues. The CDR3 is CSARGTPYNEQFF. The CDR3 nucleotides are TGCAGTGCCCGGGGGACTCCCTACAATGAGCAGTTCTTC.

This clonotype was seen many times. This chain joins TRBV6-5 and TRBJ2-1; D may be TRBD1 or TRBD2 (5 bases each). V was shortened by 0 bases and J by 6 bases, with 9 bases between the two germline ends. The CDR3 spans 14 residues. Per the germline V gene, CDR1 is MNHEY and CDR2 is SVGAGI. The CDR3, as DNA: TGTGCCAGCAGTTACTCTTCGGGGACCAATGAGCAGTTCTTC. Its protein is CASSYSSGTNEQFF.

The rearrangement joins TRBV27 to TRBJ2-1; no clear D. V lost 5 bases, J lost 7 bases, and 15 bases lay in between. Germline V gene sequence: CDR1 MNHEY, CDR2 SMNVEV (reference sequence). The CDR3 consists of 14 residues. This CDR3 is CASSPWPTSNEQFF. The CDR3 DNA is TGTGCCAGCAGTCCCTGGCCCACCTCGAATGAGCAGTTCTTC.

The chain is built from TRBV9 and TRBJ1-2; maybe TRBD1 (6 bases). CDR1 is SGDLS and CDR2 is YYNGEE in the germline V gene. Trimming removed 3 bases from V and 1 base from J, with 13 bases in between. The length of the CDR3 is 15 residues. CDR3 sequence reads: CASSADDRRNYGYTF. The CDR3 bases are TGTGCCAGCAGCGCGGACGACAGGCGTAACTATGGCTACACCTTC.

In nucleotides, the CDR3 is TGTGCCAGTAGCGGACTAGCGAGTACCTACGAGCAGTACTTC. Translation gives CASSGLASTYEQYF. V is TRBV19 and J is TRBJ2-7, with TRBD2 matching 9 bases. The CDR3 covers 14 residues. The germline V gene encodes CDR1 LNHDA and CDR2 SQIVND (reference sequence). The junction had 5 bases not matched to a gene; V was cut back by 6 bases and J by 2 bases. Complete variable domain (other parts from reference TRBV19 and TRBJ2-7): DGGITQSPKYLFRKEGQNVTLSCEQNLNHDAMYWYRQDPGQGLRLIYYSQIVNDFQKGDIAEGYSVSREKKESFPLTVTSAQKNPTAFYLCASSGLASTYEQYFGPGTRLTVT.

This clonotype has only a few counts. The V call is TRBV2, the J call TRBJ2-3; D uncertain. The CDR3 is 15 residues long. Trimming took 3 bases from V and 0 from J, leaving 10 bases between them. Germline CDR1 and CDR2: SNHLY and FYNNEI. The DNA of the CDR3 is TGTGCCAGCAGTGAGATGGCGGCGAGCACAGATACGCAGTATTTT. The encoded protein is CASSEMAASTDTQYF.

This chain links TRBV29-1 with TRBJ2-7; 8 nucleotides match TRBD1. V shed 2 bases, J shed 3 bases, and the junction held 3 bases outside the gene matches. CDR3 length: 13 residues. The germline V gene encodes CDR1 SQVTM and CDR2 ANQGSEA. The CDR3 DNA is TGCAGCGTTGAACCCACAGGGGGCTACGAGCAGTACTTC. It specifies CSVEPTGGYEQYF.

This chain uses TRBV4-2 with TRBJ2-1, with 10 positions matching TRBD2. The CDR3 consists of 15 residues. With V trimmed by 0 bases and J by 6 bases, 2 bases remained unmatched. Germline assignment: CDR1 LGHNA and CDR2 YNFKEQ. CDR3 region: CASSQELAGSNEQFF. Written as DNA, the CDR3 is TGTGCCAGCAGCCAAGAACTAGCGGGGTCCAATGAGCAGTTCTTC.

This clonotype has a count of ten or more. This chain uses TRBV24-1 with TRBJ2-2; D uncertain. With 7 bases removed from V and 7 bases from J, the gap between germline ends came to 9 bases. This CDR3 is 12 amino acids long. Germline loops: CDR1 KGHDR, CDR2 SFDVKD. CDR3: CATSGTGGELFF. Written as DNA, the CDR3 is TGTGCCACCAGCGGAACGGGCGGGGAGCTGTTTTTT.

This clonotype was counted only a few times. The chain is built from TRBV2 and TRBJ2-5; 8 bases match TRBD2. The CDR3 runs 16 residues. J gave up 3 bases and V 6 bases, and 12 bases lay outside the gene matches. In germline, CDR1 is SNHLY, CDR2 FYNNEI. CDR3 DNA: TGTGCCAGCAGGGAACTTACCGGGACTAGGAAAGAGACCCAGTACTTC. Its protein is CASRELTGTRKETQYF.

The chain is built from TRBV27 and TRBJ2-3; a weak D match, TRBD2 (5 bases). CDR1 and CDR2 (germline): MNHEY, SMNVEV (reference sequence). The CDR3 is 18 amino acids. The V and J ends lost 5 bases and 1 base respectively, with 22 bases between them. The CDR3 is CASSQKTEDYVGTDTQYF. The CDR3 region has the DNA TGTGCCAGCAGTCAAAAAACCGAAGACTACGTAGGCACAGATACGCAGTATTTT.

There are a few counts of this clonotype. This chain uses TRBV6-1 with TRBJ1-1; D is undetermined. Trimming took off 6 bases at V and 0 bases at J, with 11 bases between the two ends. The CDR3 covers 14 residues. Germline V lookup: CDR1 MNHNS, CDR2 SASEGT. The CDR3 DNA follows: TGTGCCAGCAGCAACCACCCGGTGAACACTGAAGCTTTCTTT. It codes for CASSNHPVNTEAFF.

There are many counts of this clonotype. The chain couples TRBV20-1 to TRBJ2-1; 8 nucleotides align to TRBD1. This CDR3 spans 15 amino acids. Unmatched junction bases numbered 9, after V lost 6 bases and J lost 2 bases. Germline V gene sequence: CDR1 DFQATT, CDR2 SNEGSKA (reference sequence). The CDR3 spells CSALQTGEPYNEQFF. The CDR3 DNA reads as TGCAGTGCCCTTCAGACAGGGGAGCCCTACAATGAGCAGTTCTTC.

The chain couples TRBV24-1 to TRBJ2-5; 13 bases are shared with TRBD2. This CDR3 contains 16 residues. Per germline, CDR1 KGHDR and CDR2 SFDVKD. The junction had 3 bases not matched to a gene; V was cut back by 2 bases and J by 4 bases. CDR3 in amino acids: CATSDSGLAGAETQYF. The DNA of the CDR3 is TGTGCCACCAGTGATTCTGGACTAGCGGGAGCAGAGACCCAGTACTTC.

This clonotype was found a few times. V and J are TRBV12-3 or TRBV12-4 and TRBJ2-3; a weak D match, TRBD2 (6 bases). With 6 bases removed from V and 2 bases from J, the gap between germline ends came to 18 bases. The CDR3 sequence is 16 residues long. The CDR3 here is CASRGLGTSNTDTQYF. In nucleotides, the CDR3 is TGTGCCAGCAGAGGCCTAGGTACTAGCAACACAGATACGCAGTATTTT.

This chain joins TRBV27 and TRBJ2-3; the D call may be TRBD1 or TRBD2 (6 bases each). The CDR3 consists of 13 residues. V was clipped by 6 bases and J by 5 bases, with 12 bases between them. CDR1 and CDR2 from the germline V gene are MNHEY and SMNVEV (reference sequence). CDR3 DNA sequence: TGTGCCAGCAGCTCCGGGGGCCAAGATACGCAGTATTTT. Translation gives CASSSGGQDTQYF.

V usage is TRBV12-3 or TRBV12-4 and J usage is TRBJ2-1; 9 nucleotides align to TRBD1. V lost 6 bases, J lost 7 bases, and 10 bases stayed unmatched. This CDR3 comprises 15 residues. The CDR3 is CASSPGTGILNEQFF. For the CDR3, the DNA is TGTGCCAGCAGCCCCGGGACAGGGATCTTAAATGAGCAGTTCTTC.

This chain links TRBV2 with TRBJ2-2, with D perhaps matching TRBD2 (5 bases). Germline V gene data show CDR1 as SNHLY and CDR2 as FYNNEI. Trimming stripped 8 bases from V and 3 bases from J, with 13 bases between. The CDR3 extends over 14 amino acids. DNA for the CDR3: TGTGCCAGCGAGACCGGGATTTACACCGGGGAGCTGTTTTTT. Amino acid sequence: CASETGIYTGELFF. Full variable domain (remainder filled in from reference TRBV2 and TRBJ2-2): EPEVTQTPSHQVTQMGQEVILRCVPISNHLYFYWYRQILGQKVEFLVSFYNNEISEKSEIFDDQFSVERPDGSNFTLKIRSTKLEDSAMYFCASETGIYTGELFFGEGSRLTVL.

The chain links TRBV4-1 to TRBJ1-2, with D maybe TRBD1 (5 bases). CDR1 and CDR2 (germline): MGHRA, YSYEKL. Trimming took off 4 bases at V and 6 bases at J, with 18 bases between the two ends. This CDR3 region has 15 residues. The CDR3 DNA reads TGCGCCAGCAGCCCCGACCCGGGGCGTGGTAATGGCTACACCTTC. It translates to CASSPDPGRGNGYTF.